This TCR beta chain was recovered during a study of T cell responses to AZD1222 COVID-19 vaccine. Comment on this clone: Antigen: not known.

Germline V gives CDR1 ENHRY, CDR2 SYGVKD. V shed 10 bases, J shed 4 bases, and the junction held 17 bases outside the gene matches. CDR3 size: 17 residues. Regarding the study as a whole: Recipients of two AZD1222 doses showed rising Spike-specific TCR breadth and depth. Donors in the cohort were predominantly white British and more often female, and clonal diversity was possibly underestimated. Among those given AZD1222, only five to seven were seropositive at baseline. Dominant CD4 TCR responses targeted spike regions 160-218 and 743-854.

This table comes from immunoSEQ multiplex PCR, and its TCRdb copy is limited to in-frame clones, with some not included. The sample holds about 140,000 clones; more than 85% are singletons and the top ten take over 4%. J is TRBJ2-3 and V is TRBV10-3; 10 bases align to TRBD2. The receptor was derived from an adult in good health. Sample: peripheral blood, taken on day 0 of AZD1222 vaccination. CDR3 DNA: TGTGCCACCCAAAGACTAGCGGGTGACCTGGTGGCAGATACGCAGTATTTT. It codes for CATQRLAGDLVADTQYF.